This T cell receptor beta chain appears in the sequencing data of a study of OX40 agonist ivuxolimab in advanced cancers. For context, the study as a whole: Ivuxolimab was an agonistic, fully human IgG2 monoclonal antibody directed against OX40 (CD134), a costimulatory receptor. Prior anti-PD-1, anti-PD-L1 or anti-CTLA-4 therapy was permitted, and 40% of dose-escalation patients had received checkpoint inhibitors. The monotherapy dose-escalation portion (N of about 49 patients) of the phase I ivuxolimab trial is reported in the paper. Intravenous ivuxolimab was administered to patients every 2 weeks at six dose levels: 0.01, 0.1, 0.3, 1.5, 3 and 10 mg/kg. The dose-escalation cohort was about 86% male with a mean age of about 65 years, ranging from roughly 20 to 80. Of the roughly 52 dose-escalation patients, hepatocellular carcinoma was present in around 20, melanoma in roughly 15, renal cell carcinoma in 9 and head and neck cancer in 9. Partial responses occurred in three dose-escalation patients: two with cutaneous melanoma and one with hepatocellular carcinoma. The point of sequencing TCRbeta in the periphery was to test whether ivuxolimab changed TCR sequence diversity and drove clonal T-cell expansion.

Genomic DNA was isolated from the sorted cells so that the TCRbeta CDR3 region could be sequenced. The immunoSEQ Assay was used to sequence the TCRbeta CDR3 regions. The table was pulled from immuneACCESS by TCRdb, which kept in-frame rearrangements only. Such tables lose some clones; where checked, under half of the loss comes from unresolved V genes, and the rest has no known cause. The sample table holds about 70,000 clones, of which about 90% were seen once. The ten largest clones take up 2.5% to 3% of the sample. What the authors observed across the whole study: Low levels of normalized T-cell clonal expansion were also shown by some nonresponding patients. In partial responders in the 0.1-3.0 mg/kg groups, normalized peripheral clonal expansion was found to be among the lowest, especially among CD8+ T cells. Clonal expansion of both CD4+ and CD8+ blood T cells was observed from baseline to week 6 at doses 0.1 to 3.0 mg/kg. On average, CD8+ T cells showed more expanded clones than CD4+ T cells after ivuxolimab. Which antigens the clonally expanded peripheral T cells were specific for was not determined.

Turning to this clone: Its antigen is still unknown. No much larger clone exists at a distance of one base, and base qualities are not known.

The trial excluded patients who had a history of autoimmune disease or were on systemic immunosuppression. Peripheral blood for TCR sequencing was drawn from every dose cohort at baseline, at cycle 4 day 1 and at cycle 7 day 1. The samples were drawn from a first-in-human, open-label, multicenter phase I dose-escalation trial of ivuxolimab. Adults with locally advanced or metastatic head and neck squamous cell, hepatocellular, melanoma or renal cell carcinoma were enrolled in the trial. Before TCR sequencing, CD4+ T cells and CD8+ T cells were sorted from peripheral blood as separate populations. The germline V gene (reference sequence) sets CDR1 to MNHEY and CDR2 to SMNVEV. V and J lose 2 bases and 7 bases, and a span of 8 bases separates them. From cysteine to phenylalanine, the CDR3 is 13 amino acids long. Solely the CDR3 DNA is kept, with 39 bases framed from the first base.

The sample was CD4+ or CD8+ T cells sorted from blood, taken in a trial of the OX40 agonist ivuxolimab. This TCR came from an adult with an advanced solid tumor such as melanoma, head and neck, liver or kidney cancer. The rearranged chain carries TRBV27 and TRBJ2-2; the D gene cannot be resolved reliably. The CDR3: CASSLGVLGELFF. The DNA is TGTGCCAGCAGTTTAGGGGTTCTCGGGGAGCTGTTTTTT.